This TCR beta chain appears in the sequencing data of a study of blood T cell repertoires in COVID-19. Whole-study context: T cells, B-cell-depleted T cells, or PBMCs supplied cDNA or gDNA.

The repertoire was sequenced with immunoSEQ multiplex PCR; TCRdb's copy has only in-frame clones and lacks some. The sample lists 200,000 to 300,000 clones; approximately 86% were seen once. CDR1 is SGHRS, CDR2 YFSETQ, per germline. This CDR3 has 14 amino acids. Trimming at V came to 7 bases and at J to 4 bases, leaving 8 bases not matched to a gene. This sequence was found in a woman aged 18-29 years who had recovered from COVID-19. The rearrangement uses TRBV5-1 and TRBJ2-3; 8 bases are shared with TRBD1. Input material: PBMCs or T cells enriched from blood (not recorded which). CDR3 residues: CASLVSGGADTQYF. The CDR3, as DNA: TGCGCCAGCTTGGTCTCAGGGGGCGCAGATACGCAGTATTTT.